This T cell receptor (beta chain) was identified during a study of shared clonotypes between healthy human individuals. Generated by immunoSEQ multiplex PCR, the TCRdb table keeps only in-frame clones and is missing some. This table holds 2 million to 2.5 million clones, approximately 96% found once. CDR3 length: 19 residues. V was clipped by 3 bases and J by 7 bases, with 30 bases between them. The germline gives CDR1 PRHDT, CDR2 FYEKMQ (reference sequence). This clone was recorded only once. V is TRBV13 and J is TRBJ1-2; D gene ambiguous. The sequence came from a man aged 18 to 35 in good health. The sample comprised naive CD4+ T cells sorted from blood. Subset: CD45RA+ positively selected. CDR3 loop: CASSLGEGKFPTEEGGYTF. The CDR3 bases are TGTGCCAGCAGCTTGGGTGAAGGGAAATTCCCAACTGAGGAGGGTGGCTACACCTTC. The whole variable domain, filled in from reference TRBV13 and TRBJ1-2, reads AAGVIQSPRHLIKEKRETATLKCYPIPRHDTVYWYQQGPGQDPQFLISFYEKMQSDKGSIPDRFSAQQFSDYHSELNMSSLELGDSALYFCASSLGEGKFPTEEGGYTFGSGTRLTVV.